The 5 T cell receptor beta chains in this list originate from one sample, sequenced in a study of control samples from healthy donors and cancer patients. Profiling relied on immunoSEQ multiplex PCR, and the TCRdb table lists in-frame clones only, not all of them. Of roughly 150,000 clones in the sample, 80% to 95% were seen once. Material: blood. These receptors originate from a man younger than 35 in good health.

V gene TRBV27 combines with J gene TRBJ2-7; no definite D call. Trimming stripped 2 bases from V and 3 bases from J, with 11 bases between. The CDR3 loop spans 14 amino acids. The germline V gene encodes CDR1 MNHEY and CDR2 SMNVEV (reference sequence). The DNA of the CDR3 is TGTGCCAGCAGTTTAACCTCGTGGGGCTACGAGCAGTACTTC. Amino acids: CASSLTSWGYEQYF.

This chain links TRBV7-9 with TRBJ2-7; D perhaps matches TRBD1 (8 bases). The CDR3 sequence is 15 residues long. Germline V gives CDR1 SEHNR, CDR2 FQNEAQ (reference sequence). The V end was cut by 5 bases, the J end by 0 bases, with 14 bases between. CDR3 bases: TGTGCCAGCAGCCAGGACAGGGAGGGCTCCTACGAGCAGTACTTC. Protein sequence: CASSQDREGSYEQYF.

This chain joins TRBV28 and TRBJ1-6; 8 positions match TRBD1. This CDR3 region has 19 residues. Germline V lookup: CDR1 MDHEN, CDR2 SYDVKM. The trim removed 3 bases at V and 0 bases at J, leaving 10 bases unmatched. CDR3 loop: CASSLGIGQGHSYNSPLHF. The CDR3 coding sequence is TGTGCCAGCAGTTTGGGTATAGGACAGGGACACTCCTATAATTCACCCCTCCACTTT. Complete variable domain (other parts from reference TRBV28 and TRBJ1-6): DVKVTQSSRYLVKRTGEKVFLECVQDMDHENMFWYRQDPGLGLRLIYFSYDVKMKEKGDIPEGYSVSREKKERFSLILESASTNQTSMYLCASSLGIGQGHSYNSPLHFGNGTRLTVT.

This CDR3 is CASKQSHEKLFF. DNA for the CDR3: TGTGCCAGCAAACAGTCTCATGAAAAACTGTTTTTT. The rearrangement uses TRBV12-3 or TRBV12-4 and TRBJ1-4; no clear D gene. V lost 7 bases and J 6 bases, leaving 9 bases between the germline ends. The CDR3 sequence is 12 residues long.

The genes are TRBV6-1 and TRBJ1-2; the D is unclear. Trimming removed 1 base from V and 4 bases from J, with 13 bases in between. CDR3 length: 15 residues. Germline V CDR1 and CDR2: MNHNS, SASEGT. Here the CDR3 DNA reads TGTGCCAGCAGTGAAGGAAATGGGGTCTTCTATGGCTACACCTTC. Encoded protein: CASSEGNGVFYGYTF.